The 31 T cell receptor beta chains given below trace back to one sample, sequenced in a study of blood T cell repertoires in COVID-19 (TCRdb year 2020). The method behind the library was the immunoSEQ multiplex PCR assay. Drawn from immuneACCESS, this table holds only the in-frame rearrangements with V and J called that TCRdb kept. Clones are partly lost; checked studies trace under half to an unresolved V gene and leave the rest unexplained. This sample holds fewer than 350,000 clones; about 89% were observed only once. Clones ranked in the top ten supply around 9% of the sample. Material for sequencing was peripheral blood. The receptors shown here come from a man aged 35 to 55 with active or convalescent COVID-19.

This chain uses TRBV7-3 with TRBJ2-1, with D possibly matching TRBD2 (5 bases). Looked up from germline, CDR1 is SGHTA and CDR2 is FQGTGA. The CDR3 contains 11 residues. Trimming took 6 bases from V and 10 from J, leaving 10 bases between them. CDR3 region: CASSVGNEQFF. CDR3 coding DNA: TGTGCCAGCAGTGTCGGGAACGAGCAGTTCTTC.

V gene TRBV14 combines with J gene TRBJ2-3, with D possibly matching TRBD2 (5 bases). Germline CDR1 SGHDN, CDR2 FVKESK. V was pared by 4 bases and J by 6 bases, with 17 bases between. This CDR3 comprises 15 residues. The CDR3 is CASSPASMVADTQYF. The DNA of the CDR3 is TGTGCCAGCAGCCCCGCCAGTATGGTAGCGGATACGCAGTATTTT.

This chain links TRBV12-3 or TRBV12-4 with TRBJ1-1; unclear D gene. The CDR3 totals 13 residues. Trimming shortened V by 6 bases and J by 4 bases, and 12 bases separated the two germline ends. Here the CDR3 reads CASRELSGTEAFF. DNA for the CDR3: TGTGCCAGCAGGGAATTGTCAGGCACTGAAGCTTTCTTT.

In its sample, this clone was seen a few times. The rearrangement links TRBV30 to TRBJ2-7; 9 bases fit TRBD1. In germline, CDR1 is GTSNPN, CDR2 SVGIG (reference sequence). The J segment lost 4 bases and the V segment lost 1 base, leaving 5 bases of the junction unmatched. This CDR3 contains 14 residues. The CDR3 loop reads CAWSGGDRVYEQYF. The CDR3 nucleotides read TGTGCCTGGAGTGGTGGGGACAGGGTTTACGAGCAGTACTTC. Looking up the rest from reference TRBV30 and TRBJ2-7 gives the full variable domain: SQTIHQWPATLVQPVGSPLSLECTVEGTSNPNLYWYRQAAGRGLQLLFYSVGIGQISSEVPQNLSASRPQDRQFILSSKKLLLSDSGFYLCAWSGGDRVYEQYFGPGTRLTVT.

The chain combines TRBV24-1 with TRBJ1-2; TRBD1 might be the D (6 bases). Germline lookup yields CDR1 KGHDR and CDR2 SFDVKD. This CDR3 has 16 amino acids. The germline V and J ends were trimmed by 3 bases and 4 bases, with 17 bases remaining between them. The CDR3 sequence is CATSDPQQGPGYGYTF. The CDR3 DNA reads as TGTGCCACCAGTGATCCCCAACAGGGACCAGGCTATGGCTACACCTTC.

The J gene is TRBJ2-1, the V gene TRBV21-1; the table calls TRBD1, which could not be checked here. TRBV21-1 is a recognized pseudogene. This CDR3 has 16 residues. For the CDR3, the DNA is TGTGCCAGCAGCAAGGGAACCGGGACAGGGGATGATGAGCAGTTCTTC. Residues: CASSKGTGTGDDEQFF.

The chain joins TRBV7-3 to TRBJ2-5; D is unresolved. This CDR3 contains 13 residues. From germline, CDR1 is SGHTA and CDR2 FQGTGA. V dropped 3 bases and J dropped 5 bases, with 10 bases sitting between them. The CDR3 here is CASSLSREETQYF. CDR3 DNA: TGTGCCAGCAGCTTGTCCCGAGAGGAGACCCAGTACTTC. Together with reference TRBV7-3 and TRBJ2-5, the CDR3 gives the full variable domain: GAGVSQTPSNKVTEKGKYVELRCDPISGHTALYWYRQSLGQGPEFLIYFQGTGAADDSGLPNDRFFAVRPEGSVSTLKIQRTERGDSAVYLCASSLSREETQYFGPGTRLLVL.

The rearrangement links TRBV7-2 to TRBJ2-4, with TRBD1 matching 7 bases. The CDR3 is 19 amino acids. Per germline, CDR1 SGHTA and CDR2 FQGNSA. Germline trimming cut 5 bases from V and 0 bases from J; bases unmatched to any gene: 16. The DNA of the CDR3 is TGTGCCAGCAGCAAATACCGGGACAGCGCGCAGGGAGCCAAAAACATTCAGTACTTC. This translates into CASSKYRDSAQGAKNIQYF. The full variable domain, with the rest looked up from reference TRBV7-2 and TRBJ2-4, is GAGVSQSPSNKVTEKGKDVELRCDPISGHTALYWYRQSLGQGLEFLIYFQGNSAPDKSGLPSDRFSAERTGGSVSTLTIQRTQQEDSAVYLCASSKYRDSAQGAKNIQYFGAGTRLSVL.

This rearrangement joins TRBV19 to TRBJ2-2, with a possible D match to TRBD2 (6 bases). V shed 9 bases and J shed 6 bases, with 14 bases lying between them. Germline V lookup: CDR1 LNHDA, CDR2 SQIVND (reference sequence). This CDR3 is built from 13 residues. The CDR3 protein is CASGGGAAGELFF. The CDR3 bases are TGTGCCAGCGGTGGAGGGGCAGCCGGGGAGCTGTTTTTT.

This clone was counted ten times or more. The genes are TRBV15 and TRBJ2-7; 12 positions agree with TRBD2. Germline-derived CDR1 and CDR2 are LNHNV and YYDKDF (reference sequence). V lost 0 bases and J lost 4; bases outside the gene matches: 1. CDR3 size: 15 residues. CDR3 nucleotides: TGTGCCACCAGCAGAGATCTAGCGGGAGGGTACGAGCAGTACTTC. Translating gives CATSRDLAGGYEQYF.

This chain uses TRBV12-5 with TRBJ2-1; 7 bases agree with TRBD2. J lost 6 bases, V lost 4 bases, and 9 bases had no gene match. CDR1 is LGHNT, CDR2 FRNRAP, per germline. The CDR3 contains 15 residues. The CDR3 nucleotides read TGTGCTAGTGGTTCGCTGGACGTAGCGGGCAATGAGCAGTTCTTC. Translating it yields CASGSLDVAGNEQFF. The variable domain in full, completed from reference TRBV12-5 and TRBJ2-1, reads DARVTQTPRHKVTEMGQEVTMRCQPILGHNTVFWYRQTMMQGLELLAYFRNRAPLDDSGMPKDRFSAEMPDATLATLKIQPSEPRDSAVYFCASGSLDVAGNEQFFGPGTRLTVL.

A few counts support this clone. The V and J genes are TRBV7-9 and TRBJ1-6; no firm D call. Germline values: CDR1 SEHNR, CDR2 FQNEAQ (reference sequence). This CDR3 is 15 amino acids long. Trimming cost V 0 bases and J 13 bases, with 16 bases left between them. The CDR3 bases are TGTGCCAGCAGCTTAGCGCTTTCCGGCCGGGGTCCCCTCCACTTT. This sequence encodes CASSLALSGRGPLHF.

CDR3 in amino acids: CASSVGGLGYGYTF. For the CDR3, the DNA is TGTGCCAGCAGCGTAGGAGGGTTGGGCTATGGCTACACCTTC. This chain joins TRBV9 and TRBJ1-2; D not certain. The germline V gene encodes CDR1 SGDLS and CDR2 YYNGEE. The CDR3 has 14 residues. V lost 0 bases and J 4 bases, leaving 10 bases between the germline ends.

The rearrangement uses TRBV10-3 and TRBJ2-4; tentatively, D is TRBD1 (5 bases). V lost 5 bases and J 8 bases, leaving 10 bases between the germline ends. Germline assignment: CDR1 ENHRY and CDR2 SYGVKD. The CDR3 consists of 12 residues. The CDR3 region has the DNA TGTGCCATCAGTTCCGACAGATACATTCAGTACTTC. It specifies CAISSDRYIQYF.

This rearrangement joins TRBV2 to TRBJ2-7, with D possibly TRBD2 on 7 matching bases. V was pared by 5 bases and J by 1 base, with 15 bases between. CDR1 and CDR2 (germline): SNHLY, FYNNEI. The CDR3 extends over 15 amino acids. In DNA, the CDR3 is TGTGCCAGCAGTTGGGGCCGGGGGGCATCCTACGAGCAGTACTTC. Translation: CASSWGRGASYEQYF.

The chain employs TRBV4-1 and TRBJ2-7, with 13 bases fitting TRBD2. CDR1 and CDR2 from the germline V gene are MGHRA and YSYEKL. V trimming: 1 base; J trimming: 6 bases; junction bases outside the gene matches: 3. This CDR3 spans 15 amino acids. CDR3 sequence reads: CASSQGTSGSSEQYF. In DNA form, the CDR3 reads TGCGCCAGCAGCCAAGGGACTAGCGGGAGCTCCGAGCAGTACTTC.

This chain connects TRBV3-1 (or the pseudogene TRBV3-2) to TRBJ2-7; 7 bases are a match to TRBD1. Germline assignment: CDR1 LGHDT and CDR2 YNNKEL (reference sequence). J lost 3 bases, V lost 1 base, and 6 bases had no gene match. The CDR3 totals 15 residues. The chain's CDR3 is CASSQGWDRNYEQYF. For the CDR3, the DNA is TGTGCCAGCAGCCAAGGTTGGGACAGAAACTACGAGCAGTACTTC.

J is TRBJ1-6 and V is TRBV7-9; D unclear. This CDR3 has 15 residues. Deletions cut 8 bases from V and 0 bases from J, with 11 bases between. Germline CDR1 and CDR2: SEHNR and FQNEAQ (reference sequence). As DNA, the CDR3 is TGTGCCAGCCGTCTGTCGGGCTCCTATAATTCACCCCTCCACTTT. Protein sequence: CASRLSGSYNSPLHF.

CDR3 residues: CASSQAGSGIRPSNQPQHF. DNA of the CDR3: TGTGCCAGCAGCCAAGCCGGTTCCGGGATTCGGCCAAGCAATCAGCCCCAGCATTTT. The J gene is TRBJ1-5, the V gene TRBV3-1 (or the pseudogene TRBV3-2); D gene unclear. The V gene's germline CDR1 is LGHDT and CDR2 YNNKEL (reference sequence). V was trimmed by 1 base and J by 1 base, leaving 20 bases between them. The CDR3 is 19 residues long.

The chain joins TRBV27 to TRBJ2-2, with 8 bases aligning to TRBD1. V shed 0 bases, J shed 3 bases, and the junction held 3 bases outside the gene matches. The CDR3 runs 16 residues. Germline CDR1 is MNHEY and CDR2 is SMNVEV (reference sequence). In nucleotides, the CDR3 is TGTGCCAGCAGTTTATCAACAGGGGGTTACACCGGGGAGCTGTTTTTT. This translates into CASSLSTGGYTGELFF.

V is TRBV27 and J is TRBJ1-2; 8 bases match TRBD1. V lost 3 bases and J lost 10; bases outside the gene matches: 4. CDR3 size: 12 residues. CDR1 MNHEY and CDR2 SMNVEV come from the germline V gene (reference sequence). Here the CDR3 reads CASSFPGGIYTF. The CDR3 DNA reads TGTGCCAGCAGTTTCCCAGGGGGCATCTACACCTTC.

The chain has TRBV25-1 and TRBJ2-7; possible D gene TRBD2, 7 bases. This CDR3 comprises 14 residues. The V and J ends lost 3 bases and 6 bases respectively, with 15 bases between them. The germline V gene has CDR1 MGHDK and CDR2 SYGVNS. The CDR3 DNA follows: TGTGCCAGCAGTGAGGGGGGGCGCCTCGCCGAGCAGTACTTC. Protein sequence: CASSEGGRLAEQYF.

The CDR3 region is CASSAGFRAGGGLETQYF. CDR3 DNA sequence: TGTGCCAGCAGTGCAGGTTTTAGAGCTGGCGGGGGATTAGAGACCCAGTACTTC. The chain is built from TRBV2 and TRBJ2-5, with TRBD2 matching 7 bases. Germline CDR1 reads SNHLY; CDR2 reads FYNNEI. V lost 4 bases and J lost 4; bases outside the gene matches: 18. This CDR3 has 18 amino acids.

The V and J genes are TRBV19 and TRBJ1-5, with D unclear. Germline CDR1 reads LNHDA; CDR2 reads SQIVND (reference sequence). V dropped 7 bases and J dropped 0 bases, with 22 bases sitting between them. This CDR3 region has 18 residues. CDR3 coding DNA: TGTGCCAGTAAGTCAGGAGGGAACCCCCATTATAGCAATCAGCCCCAGCATTTT. Its translation: CASKSGGNPHYSNQPQHF.

This chain joins TRBV28 and TRBJ1-6; no reliable D call. V lost 10 bases and J 10 bases, leaving 20 bases between the germline ends. This CDR3 is built from 14 residues. Germline V CDR1 and CDR2: MDHEN, SYDVKM. The CDR3 sequence: CATYPVRVGSPLHF. The CDR3 DNA reads as TGTGCCACCTACCCCGTGAGGGTGGGATCACCCCTCCACTTT. Combining the CDR3 with reference TRBV28 and TRBJ1-6 gives the whole variable domain DVKVTQSSRYLVKRTGEKVFLECVQDMDHENMFWYRQDPGLGLRLIYFSYDVKMKEKGDIPEGYSVSREKKERFSLILESASTNQTSMYLCATYPVRVGSPLHFGNGTRLTVT.

The rearrangement uses TRBV20-1 and TRBJ2-1, with D maybe TRBD2 (6 bases). Trimming took 3 bases from V and 4 from J, leaving 13 bases between them. The CDR3 covers 14 residues. Germline V gene data show CDR1 as DFQATT and CDR2 as SNEGSKA (reference sequence). CDR3 loop: CSASLGGSYNEQFF. CDR3 nucleotide sequence: TGCAGTGCTAGTTTGGGGGGTTCATACAATGAGCAGTTCTTC.

The chain combines TRBV5-1 with TRBJ2-1, with a tentative D call TRBD2 (5 bases). The CDR3 consists of 13 residues. Looked up from germline, CDR1 is SGHRS and CDR2 is YFSETQ. With 4 bases removed from V and 9 bases from J, the gap between germline ends came to 14 bases. The CDR3 here is CASSVGFEGEQFF. The CDR3 DNA reads as TGCGCCAGCAGCGTAGGATTCGAGGGTGAGCAGTTCTTC.

The chain combines TRBV5-5 with TRBJ1-2; D is undetermined. The CDR3 length is 15 residues. Deletions cut 1 base from V and 7 bases from J, with 17 bases between. CDR1 and CDR2 from the germline V gene are SGHKS and YYEKEE (reference sequence). The CDR3 protein is CASSLSYGGYGGYTF. Written as DNA, the CDR3 is TGTGCCAGCAGCTTGTCGTATGGAGGGTATGGTGGCTACACCTTC.

The chain recombines TRBV30 with TRBJ2-3; 16 nucleotides match TRBD2. With V trimmed by 5 bases and J by 4 bases, 12 bases remained unmatched. This CDR3 comprises 18 residues. In germline, CDR1 is GTSNPN, CDR2 SVGIG (reference sequence). This CDR3 reads CAWWGTSGRARLADTQYF. The CDR3 DNA sequence: TGTGCCTGGTGGGGGACTAGCGGGAGGGCTAGGCTCGCAGATACGCAGTATTTT.

The chain combines TRBV11-3 with TRBJ2-6; D uncertain. The CDR3 covers 13 residues. Between the trimmed V and J ends, which lost 5 bases and 4 bases, there was a span of 6 bases. Germline V gene data show CDR1 as SGHNT and CDR2 as YENEEA. DNA for the CDR3: TGTGCCAGCAGCCCACTAGGGGCCAACGTCCTGACTTTC. The encoded protein is CASSPLGANVLTF.

V usage is TRBV11-3 and J usage is TRBJ1-4; 8 nucleotides line up with TRBD1. The CDR3 runs 15 residues. The V segment lost 3 bases and the J segment 5 bases; nucleotides outside the gene matches: 5. Germline loops: CDR1 SGHNT, CDR2 YENEEA. DNA for the CDR3: TGTGCCAGCAGCTTGCCAGGGGGCCTAAATGAAAAACTGTTTTTT. Translating it yields CASSLPGGLNEKLFF.